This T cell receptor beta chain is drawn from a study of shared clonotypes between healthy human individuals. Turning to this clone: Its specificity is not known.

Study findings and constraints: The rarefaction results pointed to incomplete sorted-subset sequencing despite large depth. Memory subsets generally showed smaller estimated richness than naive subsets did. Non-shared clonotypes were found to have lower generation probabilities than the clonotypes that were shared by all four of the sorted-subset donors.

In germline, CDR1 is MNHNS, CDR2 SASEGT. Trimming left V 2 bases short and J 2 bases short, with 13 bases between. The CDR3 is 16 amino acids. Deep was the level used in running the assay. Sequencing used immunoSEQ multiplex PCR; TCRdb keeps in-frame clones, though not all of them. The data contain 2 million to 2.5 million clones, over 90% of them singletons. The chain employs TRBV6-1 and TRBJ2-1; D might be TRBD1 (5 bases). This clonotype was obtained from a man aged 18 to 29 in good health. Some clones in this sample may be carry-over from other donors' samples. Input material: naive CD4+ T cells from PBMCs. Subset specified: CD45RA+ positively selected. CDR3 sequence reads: CASSEYRQAPYNEQFF. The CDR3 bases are TGTGCCAGCAGTGAATACAGGCAGGCCCCCTACAATGAGCAGTTCTTC.